These 22 T cell receptor beta chains were sequenced from one sample in a study of beta chain features in type 1 diabetes. Study-level points and caveats: Moderately but significantly shorter TCRB CDR3s were found in Type 1 diabetes patients in all four CD4+ subsets.

Their cognate antigens are unknown. The study reverse transcribed the entire isolated RNA, so it sequenced expressed TCRB transcripts. Libraries were prepared by immunoSEQ multiplex PCR; TCRdb keeps only in-frame clonotypes and omits some of them. The top ten clones hold roughly 0.13% of a sample with 40,000 to 55,000 clones, 35% to 55% of them seen once. The sample comprised stem cell memory CD4+ T cells from blood. These receptors came from a man between 25 and 39 years old with type 1 diabetes.

The chain couples TRBV11-2 to TRBJ2-7; D unclear. This CDR3 is 11 amino acids long. V was shortened by 8 bases and J by 3 bases, with 8 bases between the two germline ends. The germline CDR1 and CDR2 sequences are SGHAT and FQNNGV. The DNA of the CDR3 is TGTGCCAGCGGAGAAGGCTACGAGCAGTACTTC. This sequence encodes CASGEGYEQYF.

This clone was detected only a few times. The chain carries TRBV7-9 and TRBJ2-7; a possible D gene is TRBD2 (6 bases). Germline lookup yields CDR1 SEHNR and CDR2 FQNEAQ (reference sequence). The CDR3 contains 15 residues. Trimming left V 3 bases short and J 3 bases short, with 15 bases between. The CDR3 bases are TGTGCCAGCAGCTTCGGGCCGCCAGCGGGCTACGAGCAGTACTTC. It specifies CASSFGPPAGYEQYF. The full variable domain, completed using reference TRBV7-9 and TRBJ2-7, is DTGVSQNPRHKITKRGQNVTFRCDPISEHNRLYWYRQTLGQGPEFLTYFQNEAQLEKSRLLSDRFSAERPKGSFSTLEIQRTEQGDSAMYLCASSFGPPAGYEQYFGPGTRLTVT.

The chain has TRBV5-1 and TRBJ2-3, with 13 bases that match TRBD2. This CDR3 contains 16 residues. Germline trimming cut 3 bases from V and 6 bases from J; bases unmatched to any gene: 7. Germline CDR1 reads SGHRS; CDR2 reads YFSETQ. The CDR3 loop reads CASSWPGLAGIDTQYF. The CDR3 DNA reads as TGCGCCAGCAGCTGGCCGGGACTAGCGGGAATTGATACGCAGTATTTT.

The V call is TRBV2, the J call TRBJ2-7; TRBD2 agrees at 7 bases. Germline V gene data show CDR1 as SNHLY and CDR2 as FYNNEI. CDR3 length: 14 residues. Trimming took 6 bases from V and 4 from J; bases not matched to a gene: 9. The CDR3 DNA follows: TGTGCCAGCAGATTGCCGGCTAGCGGATACGAGCAGTACTTC. Protein: CASRLPASGYEQYF.

This chain links TRBV2 with TRBJ2-5, with 7 bases identical to TRBD2. With V trimmed by 4 bases and J by 6 bases, 8 bases remained unmatched. Germline CDR1 is SNHLY and CDR2 is FYNNEI. This CDR3 region has 14 residues. The CDR3 loop is CASSVTSSRQTQYF. The CDR3 bases are TGTGCCAGCAGTGTGACTAGCAGTCGGCAGACCCAGTACTTC.

This chain connects TRBV28 to TRBJ2-5; D unclear. V gave up 3 bases and J gave up 5 bases, with 4 bases separating them. CDR1 and CDR2 (germline): MDHEN, SYDVKM. The CDR3 sequence is 11 residues long. CDR3 DNA: TGTGCCAGCAGTTTTTCGGAGACCCAGTACTTC. Encoded protein: CASSFSETQYF.

The chain is built from TRBV7-9 and TRBJ2-5, with 8 bases lining up with TRBD1. The CDR3 is 15 amino acids. V gave up 5 bases and J gave up 2 bases; unmatched junction bases: 7. The germline gives CDR1 SEHNR, CDR2 FQNEAQ (reference sequence). As DNA, the CDR3 is TGTGCCAGCAGCCCCGGGACAGGATCTCAAGAGACCCAGTACTTC. The encoded protein is CASSPGTGSQETQYF.

The J gene is TRBJ2-3, the V gene TRBV16, with D unresolved. V dropped 4 bases and J dropped 6 bases, with 8 bases sitting between them. The germline gives CDR1 KGHSY, CDR2 FQNENV. CDR3 length: 12 residues. The CDR3 coding sequence is TGTGCCAGCAGCCCCTATGAGGATACGCAGTATTTT. This encodes CASSPYEDTQYF.

The genes are TRBV5-1 and TRBJ1-1, with a tentative D call TRBD1 (5 bases). Per germline, CDR1 SGHRS and CDR2 YFSETQ. The CDR3 covers 14 residues. V was clipped by 0 bases and J by 11 bases, with 17 bases between them. The CDR3 spells CASSLGDLRVGAFF. The CDR3, as DNA: TGCGCCAGCAGCTTGGGAGACCTCAGGGTCGGCGCTTTCTTT.

V usage is TRBV19 and J usage is TRBJ1-2; no clear D gene. The V end lost 3 bases, the J end lost 2 bases, and 13 bases lay between the germline ends. Germline V gene data show CDR1 as LNHDA and CDR2 as SQIVND (reference sequence). The CDR3 extends over 15 amino acids. The CDR3: CASSMEVQANYGYTF. CDR3 DNA: TGTGCCAGTAGTATGGAAGTTCAGGCCAACTATGGCTACACCTTC.

The gene calls are TRBV5-1 and TRBJ2-5, with D unclear. The CDR3 extends over 13 amino acids. The germline V gene has CDR1 SGHRS and CDR2 YFSETQ. The V end was cut by 0 bases, the J end by 11 bases, with 14 bases between. As DNA, the CDR3 is TGCGCCAGCAGCTTGGGCACGTCGCAGGAACAGTACTTC. It translates to CASSLGTSQEQYF. Variable domain in full (rest from reference TRBV5-1 and TRBJ2-5): KAGVTQTPRYLIKTRGQQVTLSCSPISGHRSVSWYQQTPGQGLQFLFEYFSETQRNKGNFPGRFSGRQFSNSRSEMNVSTLELGDSALYLCASSLGTSQEQYFGPGTRLLVL.

The V call is TRBV5-6, the J call TRBJ1-5; D unresolved. V lost 4 bases and J lost 6, with 8 bases in between. Per the germline V gene, CDR1 is SGHDT and CDR2 is YYEEEE. This CDR3 is 12 amino acids long. CDR3: CASSPRGQPQHF. CDR3 DNA sequence: TGTGCCAGCAGCCCCCGAGGTCAGCCCCAGCATTTT.

There are a few counts of this clone. DNA of the CDR3: TGCGCCAGCAGCTTGAACAGGGGCTATGGCTACACCTTC. Its protein is CASSLNRGYGYTF. The chain combines TRBV5-1 with TRBJ1-2, with 7 bases fitting TRBD1. V was clipped by 1 base and J by 4 bases; unmatched bases: 1. The CDR3 length is 13 residues. CDR1 SGHRS and CDR2 YFSETQ come from the germline V gene.

This clone was recorded a few times. The J gene is TRBJ2-7, the V gene TRBV5-1; possible D gene TRBD2, 6 bases. Between the trimmed V and J ends, which lost 4 bases and 2 bases, there was a span of 13 bases. Germline values: CDR1 SGHRS, CDR2 YFSETQ. The CDR3 spans 14 residues. The CDR3 bases are TGCGCCAGCAGCCCAGGGACTGGTCCCTACGAGCAGTACTTC. Protein product: CASSPGTGPYEQYF.

The chain employs TRBV28 and TRBJ2-1; the match to TRBD1 covers 8 bases. Per the germline V gene, CDR1 is MDHEN and CDR2 is SYDVKM. The CDR3 runs to 16 residues. Losses at the gene ends were 5 bases for V and 0 bases for J; bases not matched to a gene: 6. CDR3 loop: CASSGSGTGSYNEQFF. DNA for the CDR3: TGTGCCAGCAGTGGGTCCGGGACAGGCTCCTACAATGAGCAGTTCTTC.

This clone was seen more than once but under ten times. The gene calls are TRBV19 and TRBJ2-1; TRBD2 aligns across 9 bases. The CDR3 is made up of 17 amino acids. In germline, CDR1 is LNHDA, CDR2 SQIVND (reference sequence). Unmatched junction bases numbered 15, after V lost 2 bases and J lost 10 bases. Here the CDR3 reads CASSIRPRSGGQREQFF. In nucleotides, the CDR3 is TGTGCCAGTAGTATAAGGCCAAGGAGCGGGGGGCAGCGGGAGCAGTTCTTC.

This clone showed up just a few times. The rearrangement links TRBV19 to TRBJ2-2; 7 positions agree with TRBD1. Germline CDR1 LNHDA, CDR2 SQIVND (reference sequence). The CDR3 is 14 residues long. The V segment lost 5 bases and the J segment 6 bases; nucleotides outside the gene matches: 6. DNA for the CDR3: TGTGCCAGTAGTCCTCTGGACAGGCCCGGGGAGCTGTTTTTT. This encodes CASSPLDRPGELFF.

This clone was detected only once. The chain is built from TRBV30 and TRBJ1-5, with D possibly TRBD1 on 6 matching bases. This CDR3 contains 14 residues. CDR1 and CDR2 (germline): GTSNPN, SVGIG (reference sequence). Trimming cost V 2 bases and J 6 bases, with 14 bases left between them. CDR3 in amino acids: CAWSLPIGGQPQHF. CDR3 coding DNA: TGTGCCTGGAGTCTACCTATAGGGGGTCAGCCCCAGCATTTT.

This chain joins TRBV14 and TRBJ2-5; D possibly corresponds to TRBD2 (6 bases). V shed 0 bases and J shed 2 bases, with 16 bases lying between them. This CDR3 is built from 17 residues. Germline CDR1 SGHDN, CDR2 FVKESK. CDR3 in amino acids: CASSQDRFGGGQETQYF. The CDR3 DNA is TGTGCCAGCAGCCAAGACAGGTTCGGGGGAGGTCAAGAGACCCAGTACTTC.

The rearrangement joins TRBV29-1 to TRBJ2-7, with TRBD1 matching over 9 bases. The CDR3 runs 12 residues. The germline gives CDR1 SQVTM, CDR2 ANQGSEA. V shed 5 bases, J shed 4 bases, and the junction held 3 bases outside the gene matches. DNA for the CDR3: TGCAGCGTTACGGACAGGGGTTACGAGCAGTACTTC. It translates to CSVTDRGYEQYF.

This clone was seen just once. This CDR3 is also generated by other DNA sequences in the sample. The chain links TRBV5-1 to TRBJ2-3; 9 nucleotides line up with TRBD2. J was trimmed by 1 base and V by 3 bases; bases with no gene match: 3. CDR3 length: 15 amino acids. Germline CDR1 and CDR2: SGHRS and YFSETQ. The CDR3 loop reads CASSSGLAGTDTQYF. DNA of the CDR3: TGCGCCAGCAGCTCGGGACTAGCCGGCACAGATACGCAGTATTTT. The variable domain in full, completed from reference TRBV5-1 and TRBJ2-3, reads KAGVTQTPRYLIKTRGQQVTLSCSPISGHRSVSWYQQTPGQGLQFLFEYFSETQRNKGNFPGRFSGRQFSNSRSEMNVSTLELGDSALYLCASSSGLAGTDTQYFGPGTRLTVL.

The CDR3, as DNA: TGCGCCAGCAGCCAAGTGGTCAGCGGGAGGCTGGGAGGGGCCAACGTCCTGACTTTC. Translated: CASSQVVSGRLGGANVLTF. V and J are TRBV4-1 and TRBJ2-6; 9 bases fit TRBD2. The CDR3 length is 19 residues. Germline lookup yields CDR1 MGHRA and CDR2 YSYEKL. The J segment lost 4 bases and the V segment lost 1 base, leaving 11 bases of the junction unmatched.